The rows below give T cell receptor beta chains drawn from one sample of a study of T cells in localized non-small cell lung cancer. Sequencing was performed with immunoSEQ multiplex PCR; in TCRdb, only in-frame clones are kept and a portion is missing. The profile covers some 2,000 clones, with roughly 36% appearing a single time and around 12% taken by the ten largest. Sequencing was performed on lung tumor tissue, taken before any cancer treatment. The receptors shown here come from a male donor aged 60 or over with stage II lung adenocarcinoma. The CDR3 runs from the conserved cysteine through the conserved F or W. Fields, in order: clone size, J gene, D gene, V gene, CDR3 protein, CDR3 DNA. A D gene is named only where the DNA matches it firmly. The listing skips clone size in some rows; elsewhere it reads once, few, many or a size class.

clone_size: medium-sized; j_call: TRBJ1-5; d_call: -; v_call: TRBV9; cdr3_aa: CASDHQGSNQPQHF; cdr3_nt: TGTGCCAGCGACCACCAGGGGTCCAATCAGCCCCAGCATTTT
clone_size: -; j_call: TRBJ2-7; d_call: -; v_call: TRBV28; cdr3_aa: CASSHYRSDEQYF; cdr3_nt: TGTGCCAGCAGTCACTACAGGTCCGACGAGCAGTACTTC
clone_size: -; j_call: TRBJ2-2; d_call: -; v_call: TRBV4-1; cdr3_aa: CASSQARNTGELFF; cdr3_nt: TGCGCCAGCAGCCAAGCCCGGAACACCGGGGAGCTGTTTTTT
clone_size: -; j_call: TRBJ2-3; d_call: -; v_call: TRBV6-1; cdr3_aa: CASSEARGFSSYDTQYF; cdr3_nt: TGTGCCAGCAGTGAAGCGCGGGGCTTCTCATCGTACGATACGCAGTATTTT
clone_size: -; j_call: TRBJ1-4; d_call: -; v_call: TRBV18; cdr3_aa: CASSGGQNEKLFF; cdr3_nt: TGTGCCAGCTCTGGAGGGCAGAATGAAAAACTGTTTTTT
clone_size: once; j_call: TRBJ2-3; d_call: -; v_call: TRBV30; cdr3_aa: CACDSTGWKGTQYF; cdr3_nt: TGTGCCTGCGATTCGACGGGCTGGAAGGGTACGCAGTATTTT
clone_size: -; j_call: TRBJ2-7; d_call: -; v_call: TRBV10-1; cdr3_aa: CASSSMDRIYEQYF; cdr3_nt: TGCGCCAGCAGTTCTATGGACAGAATCTACGAGCAGTACTTC
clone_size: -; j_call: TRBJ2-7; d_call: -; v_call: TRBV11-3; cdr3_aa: CASSLEGGVSYEQYF; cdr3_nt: TGTGCCAGCAGCTTAGAAGGAGGGGTATCCTACGAGCAGTACTTC
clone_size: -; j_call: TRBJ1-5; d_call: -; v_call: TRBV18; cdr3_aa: CASSLYSNQPQHF; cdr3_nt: TGTGCCAGCTCACTATATAGCAATCAGCCCCAGCATTTT
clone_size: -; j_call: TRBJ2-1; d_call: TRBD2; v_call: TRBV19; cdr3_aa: CASSSGLAGPYNEQFF; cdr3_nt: TGTGCCAGTAGTAGCGGACTAGCGGGACCTTACAATGAGCAGTTCTTC
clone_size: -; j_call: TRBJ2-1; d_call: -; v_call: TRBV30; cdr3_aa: CAWKYVGHEQFF; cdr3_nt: TGTGCCTGGAAATACGTGGGACACGAGCAGTTCTTC